A single sample is the source of the 9 T cell receptor beta chains below, sequenced in a study of siplizumab effects on memory and regulatory T cells. Assay used: immunoSEQ multiplex PCR; TCRdb lists only in-frame clones, some missing. The sample includes 110,000 or so clones, around 93% of them seen just once. Sequenced input: non-Treg CD4+ T cells sorted from blood. Receptor source: a human donor in good health.

In this sample, this clone turned up once. The chain joins TRBV4-1 to TRBJ2-7, with 8 bases matching TRBD1. Trimming at V came to 6 bases and at J to 5 bases, leaving 12 bases not matched to a gene. Germline CDR1 and CDR2: MGHRA and YSYEKL. The CDR3 covers 15 residues. CDR3 nucleotides: TGCGCCAGCAGTCTTCCCCGGACAGGGAAGAACGAGCAGTACTTC. It translates to CASSLPRTGKNEQYF.

The V and J genes are TRBV18 and TRBJ2-4; 9 bases are shared with TRBD1. The length of the CDR3 is 16 residues. The germline CDR1 and CDR2 sequences are KGHSH and LQKENI. Trimming removed 4 bases from V and 5 bases from J; junction bases left unmatched: 9. The CDR3 nucleotides read TGTGCCAGCTCACTGGGACAGGGTAGGAGCCAAAACATTCAGTACTTC. Its protein product is CASSLGQGRSQNIQYF. Filled out from reference TRBV18 and TRBJ2-4, the complete variable domain reads NAGVMQNPRHLVRRRGQEARLRCSPMKGHSHVYWYRQLPEEGLKFMVYLQKENIIDESGMPKERFSAEFPKEGPSILRIQQVVRGDSAAYFCASSLGQGRSQNIQYFGAGTRLSVL.

The V call is TRBV9, the J call TRBJ2-3; D is unresolved. The germline gives CDR1 SGDLS, CDR2 YYNGEE. The V end was cut by 4 bases, the J end by 4 bases, with 13 bases between. This CDR3 has 14 amino acids. The CDR3 DNA reads as TGTGCCAGCAGCCCAGGCCGGCGGTCAGATACGCAGTATTTT. It translates to CASSPGRRSDTQYF.

For the CDR3, the DNA is TGTGCCAGCTGCGGGCACACTGAAGCTTTCTTT. This gives the protein CASCGHTEAFF. The V and J genes are TRBV27 and TRBJ1-1; D is uncertain. The germline V gene has CDR1 MNHEY and CDR2 SMNVEV (reference sequence). V lost 8 bases and J lost 3, with 7 bases in between. The CDR3 length is 11 residues.

This rearrangement joins TRBV19 to TRBJ2-1; no clear D. CDR1 is LNHDA and CDR2 is SQIVND in the germline V gene (reference sequence). V was pared by 1 base and J by 10 bases, with 8 bases between. This CDR3 contains 12 residues. CDR3 amino acids: CASSIGGVEQFF. DNA of the CDR3: TGTGCCAGTAGTATAGGAGGCGTGGAGCAGTTCTTC.

The rearrangement uses TRBV4-3 and TRBJ2-4, with TRBD1 matching over 9 bases. There are 19 residues in the CDR3. The ends lost 1 base at V and 1 base at J; junction bases unmatched: 11. Germline values: CDR1 LGHNA, CDR2 YSLEER. The CDR3 DNA reads TGCGCCAGCAGCCAAGTTAGGGACAGGGAGCTTTCGGCCAAAAACATTCAGTACTTC. Encoded protein: CASSQVRDRELSAKNIQYF.

The DNA of the CDR3 is TGTGCCAGCAGCCCTATCCTAGCGGGGGGCCAAGAGACCCAGTACTTC. Residues: CASSPILAGGQETQYF. The J gene is TRBJ2-5, the V gene TRBV7-2, with TRBD2 identical over 11 bases. The CDR3 spans 16 residues. Germline V gene data show CDR1 as SGHTA and CDR2 as FQGNSA. The V gene end was trimmed by 5 bases and the J gene end by 1 base; junction bases not matched to a gene: 6.

The chain recombines TRBV18 with TRBJ1-3, with D hard to call. CDR1 KGHSH and CDR2 LQKENI come from the germline V gene. The CDR3 contains 12 residues. Between the trimmed V and J ends, which lost 3 bases and 5 bases, there was a span of 5 bases. The CDR3 DNA is TGTGCCAGCTCACCCGACAGAAACACCATATATTTT. Amino acids: CASSPDRNTIYF. The full variable domain, its missing parts supplied by reference TRBV18 and TRBJ1-3, is NAGVMQNPRHLVRRRGQEARLRCSPMKGHSHVYWYRQLPEEGLKFMVYLQKENIIDESGMPKERFSAEFPKEGPSILRIQQVVRGDSAAYFCASSPDRNTIYFGEGSWLTVV.

This clone was seen a single time. This chain uses TRBV5-6 with TRBJ1-1; D is perhaps TRBD1 (5 bases). This CDR3 is 12 amino acids long. Germline V CDR1 and CDR2: SGHDT, YYEEEE. Deletions cut 3 bases from V and 5 bases from J, with 8 bases between. The CDR3 nucleotides are TGTGCCAGCAGCTCAGGGAGGACTGAAGCTTTCTTT. Translating it yields CASSSGRTEAFF.